This TCR beta chain came from a study of response to subunit inactivated influenza vaccine. This clonotype was picked up many times. MiXCR was run by TCRdb on the RT-PCR reads, yielding one entry per CDR3 protein. The profile shows 550,000 to 650,000 distinct CDR3 sequences, approximately 10% of them singletons. The TCR comes from a man aged 45-65 years who received an inactivated influenza vaccine. The sequences come from PBMCs from blood, collected on the day of vaccination.

Here the CDR3 DNA reads TGCAGCGTTGAAGAAGAGCGGAGGAACACCGGGGAGCTGTTTTTT. This encodes CSVEEERRNTGELFF. The chain couples TRBV29-1 to TRBJ2-2, with D possibly being TRBD2 (5 bases). Germline CDR1 is SQVTM and CDR2 is ANQGSEA. The ends were cut back, 0 bases at V and 1 base at J, with 9 bases in the middle. CDR3 size: 15 residues.